A single sample is the source of the 10 T cell receptor beta chains below, sequenced in a study of T cell responses to AZD1222 COVID-19 vaccine. TCRdb's table, derived via immunoSEQ multiplex PCR, lists solely in-frame clones and lacks some. The data show 86,000 or so clones, over 80% seen once. The sequenced sample was peripheral blood, obtained 28 days after the second AZD1222 dose. These receptor sequences come from an adult who received the AZD1222 COVID-19 vaccine.

The count of this clone is one. This sequence joins TRBV6-5 and TRBJ2-1; weak D call: TRBD1 (6 bases). The V gene lost 6 bases and the J gene lost 8 bases, with 20 bases spanning the gap. Germline V gives CDR1 MNHEY, CDR2 SVGAGI. The CDR3 sequence is 15 residues long. CDR3 coding DNA: TGTGCCAGCAGCCGACGACTCAGGAAGGGGGATGAGCAGTTCTTC. This codes for CASSRRLRKGDEQFF.

The chain uses TRBV5-1 and TRBJ2-3; possibly TRBD1 for D (6 bases). With 2 bases removed from V and 2 bases from J, the gap between germline ends came to 18 bases. Germline loops: CDR1 SGHRS, CDR2 YFSETQ. CDR3 length: 17 residues. The CDR3 is CASSLRAQGQVTDTQYF. The CDR3 DNA follows: TGCGCCAGCAGCTTAAGAGCCCAGGGGCAAGTCACAGATACGCAGTATTTT.

The J gene is TRBJ1-4, the V gene TRBV15; 9 nucleotides align to TRBD1. The CDR3 contains 14 residues. Germline values: CDR1 LNHNV, CDR2 YYDKDF (reference sequence). V was pared by 7 bases and J by 8 bases, with 8 bases of the junction left unmatched. This CDR3 reads CATNWGQGGEKLFF. In DNA, the CDR3 is TGTGCCACCAACTGGGGACAGGGTGGCGAAAAACTGTTTTTT.

V is TRBV24-1 and J is TRBJ1-2; D gene ambiguous. The V end was cut by 1 base, the J end by 1 base, with 6 bases between. The CDR3 extends over 14 amino acids. Germline V lookup: CDR1 KGHDR, CDR2 SFDVKD. CDR3 nucleotides: TGTGCCACCAGTGATTTCAAGATTAACTATGGCTACACCTTC. As protein: CATSDFKINYGYTF.

The chain combines TRBV2 with TRBJ1-2, with a tentative D call TRBD1 (5 bases). Germline assignment: CDR1 SNHLY and CDR2 FYNNEI. This CDR3 comprises 13 residues. Trimming removed 3 bases from V and 8 bases from J, with 13 bases in between. CDR3 bases: TGTGCCAGCAGTGAGTGGCAGGGTGAGGGCTACACCTTC. This translates into CASSEWQGEGYTF.

This rearrangement joins TRBV5-1 to TRBJ2-1; 9 bases are shared with TRBD1. Germline V CDR1 and CDR2: SGHRS, YFSETQ. There are 15 residues in the CDR3. After removal of 4 bases from V and 3 bases from J, the junction contained 5 bases not matched to a gene. CDR3: CASSTGQGIYNEQFF. The DNA for the CDR3 is TGCGCCAGCAGCACGGGACAGGGCATCTACAATGAGCAGTTCTTC.

This sequence joins TRBV15 and TRBJ1-5; D unresolved. The CDR3 length is 14 residues. Trimming took off 5 bases at V and 0 bases at J, with 8 bases between the two ends. The germline V gene has CDR1 LNHNV and CDR2 YYDKDF (reference sequence). The CDR3 here is CATSAKYSNQPQHF. CDR3 DNA sequence: TGTGCCACCAGCGCTAAGTATAGCAATCAGCCCCAGCATTTT.

The chain links TRBV21-1 to TRBJ2-5; TRBD2, the table's D call, was not compared with the DNA. TRBV21-1 represents a pseudogene. There are 18 residues in the CDR3. CDR3 sequence: CASSKGPRPSGKTETQYF. CDR3 DNA: TGTGCCAGCAGCAAAGGGCCCCGGCCTAGCGGGAAGACAGAGACCCAGTACTTC.

The chain is built from TRBV7-9 and TRBJ1-5; no reliable D call. V shed 2 bases and J shed 0 bases, with 8 bases lying between them. The CDR3 runs to 15 residues. Germline lookup yields CDR1 SEHNR and CDR2 FQNEAQ (reference sequence). CDR3 DNA sequence: TGTGCCAGCAGCTTAACCGGGAATAGCAATCAGCCCCAGCATTTT. Protein sequence: CASSLTGNSNQPQHF.

V and J are TRBV2 and TRBJ2-2; TRBD2 is a possible D gene (5 bases). The CDR3 is 11 amino acids. In germline, CDR1 is SNHLY, CDR2 FYNNEI. V was pared by 9 bases and J by 7 bases, with 9 bases between. Here the CDR3 reads CASTSGGELFF. Here the CDR3 DNA reads TGTGCCAGTACAAGCGGCGGGGAGCTGTTTTTT.